These 20 T cell receptor beta chains originate from one sample sequenced in a study of blood T cells in healthy people across ages. A J-beta primer mix and a sample-barcoded 5' primer were used in a second PCR of roughly 6 to 12 cycles. TCRdb reprocessed the 5' RACE reads with MiXCR, giving one entry per CDR3 protein. Among about 800,000 distinct CDR3 sequences, 55% to 70% were seen once, and the ten largest hold about 20%. Material for sequencing was blood. The receptors were gathered from a man aged 25 to 40 in good health.

CDR3 protein: CASSPILSSNQPQHF. CDR3 DNA: TGCGCCAGCAGCCCAATCCTCAGTAGCAATCAGCCCCAGCATTTT. This chain joins TRBV4-3 and TRBJ1-5; D remains unclear. The germline gives CDR1 LGHNA, CDR2 YSLEER. There are 15 residues in the CDR3. V lost 4 bases, J lost 0 bases, and 10 bases lay in between.

The V gene is TRBV7-9, the J gene TRBJ1-2; a weak D match, TRBD1 (5 bases). V lost 4 bases to trimming and J lost 7 bases, with 16 bases between them. The CDR3 length is 14 residues. Germline-derived CDR1 and CDR2 are SEHNR and FQNEAQ (reference sequence). CDR3 bases: TGTGCCAGCAGCTCGGATGCAGGGCTTGGTGGCTACACCTTC. It is translated as CASSSDAGLGGYTF.

This clonotype has a handful of counts. The rearrangement uses TRBV9 and TRBJ2-6, with D unresolved. V was trimmed by 2 bases and J by 0 bases, leaving 6 bases between them. The CDR3 length is 15 residues. Germline V gives CDR1 SGDLS, CDR2 YYNGEE. Here the CDR3 reads CASSVRFSGANVLTF. The CDR3 nucleotides read TGTGCCAGCAGCGTCCGGTTCTCTGGGGCCAACGTCCTGACTTTC. Complete variable domain (other parts from reference TRBV9 and TRBJ2-6): DSGVTQTPKHLITATGQRVTLRCSPRSGDLSVYWYQQSLDQGLQFLIQYYNGEERAKGNILERFSAQQFPDLHSELNLSSLELGDSALYFCASSVRFSGANVLTFGAGSRLTVL.

This clonotype was counted only a few times. The CDR3 sequence: CASSSGSTPYEQYF. Written as DNA, the CDR3 is TGTGCCAGCAGCTCAGGGTCGACCCCCTACGAGCAGTACTTC. The chain has TRBV4-2 and TRBJ2-7; D may be TRBD1 (5 bases). Germline-derived CDR1 and CDR2 are LGHNA and YNFKEQ. The V end lost 5 bases, the J end lost 2 bases, and 13 bases lay between the germline ends. CDR3 length equals 14 residues.

CDR3 protein: CASTNQGRKVLTGELFF. The CDR3, as DNA: TGTGCCAGCACTAATCAGGGGAGGAAAGTTCTTACCGGGGAGCTGTTTTTT. The rearrangement joins TRBV3-1 to TRBJ2-2, with D perhaps matching TRBD1 or TRBD2 (6 bases each). V lost 7 bases to trimming and J lost 5 bases, with 23 bases between them. The CDR3 extends over 17 amino acids. Germline V CDR1 and CDR2: LGHDT, YNNKEL (reference sequence).

V is TRBV10-3 and J is TRBJ2-3, with D hard to call. V lost 3 bases and J lost 2, with 3 bases in between. This CDR3 is 12 amino acids long. CDR1 and CDR2 (germline): ENHRY, SYGVKD. Written as DNA, the CDR3 is TGTGCCATCAGTGAACTCACAGATACGCAGTATTTT. As protein: CAISELTDTQYF.

The rearrangement links TRBV6-1 to TRBJ2-7; TRBD1 might be the D (6 bases). The CDR3 contains 14 residues. Germline V gives CDR1 MNHNS, CDR2 SASEGT. The V and J ends lost 6 bases and 7 bases respectively, with 19 bases between them. Here the CDR3 DNA reads TGTGCCAGCAGCCTTCTCCAGACAGGTCGGGAGCAGTACTTC. This translates into CASSLLQTGREQYF.

The rearrangement links TRBV20-1 to TRBJ1-2; D remains unclear. The CDR3 sequence is 13 residues long. Trimming removed 0 bases from V and 0 bases from J, with 5 bases in between. CDR1 and CDR2 from the germline V gene are DFQATT and SNEGSKA (reference sequence). CDR3 region: CSARDRSNYGYTF. CDR3 coding DNA: TGCAGTGCTAGAGACAGATCTAACTATGGCTACACCTTC.

The rearrangement links TRBV20-1 to TRBJ2-1; D gene unclear. Germline V gene lookup returns CDR1 DFQATT and CDR2 SNEGSKA (reference sequence). V was trimmed by 5 bases and J by 4 bases, leaving 9 bases between them. This CDR3 comprises 12 residues. The CDR3 loop reads CSAGESYNEQFF. CDR3 in DNA: TGCAGTGCTGGCGAGAGTTACAATGAGCAGTTCTTC.

The V and J genes are TRBV7-2 and TRBJ2-2; TRBD1 agrees at 8 bases. The J segment lost 4 bases and the V segment lost 6 bases, leaving 10 bases of the junction unmatched. Germline V gene data show CDR1 as SGHTA and CDR2 as FQGNSA. The CDR3 sequence is 16 residues long. The CDR3, as DNA: TGTGCCAGCAGTCAAAGGACAGGGTGGGTCACCGGGGAGCTGTTTTTT. Translating gives CASSQRTGWVTGELFF.

V is TRBV7-9 and J is TRBJ2-7; perhaps D is TRBD1 or TRBD2 (5 bases each). Trimming stripped 7 bases from V and 0 bases from J, with 19 bases between. The germline CDR1 and CDR2 sequences are SEHNR and FQNEAQ (reference sequence). The CDR3 is 16 amino acids. CDR3 coding DNA: TGTGCCAGCAACATGCAAACGGGACCGTTCTCCTACGAGCAGTACTTC. Translation: CASNMQTGPFSYEQYF.

The rearrangement uses TRBV29-1 and TRBJ2-3, with D possibly being TRBD1 (6 bases). This CDR3 has 11 amino acids. V lost 4 bases and J lost 7, with 9 bases in between. Germline-derived CDR1 and CDR2 are SQVTM and ANQGSEA. The CDR3 loop reads CSVVRDNTQYF. For the CDR3, the DNA is TGCAGCGTTGTCAGGGACAATACGCAGTATTTT.

The CDR3 loop reads CASSTGTDSSGANVLTF. CDR3 DNA sequence: TGTGCCAGCAGCACCGGGACGGATTCCTCTGGGGCCAACGTCCTGACTTTC. The genes are TRBV7-9 and TRBJ2-6; TRBD1 or TRBD2 may be the D gene (5 bases each). V was clipped by 5 bases and J by 0 bases, with 14 bases between them. The CDR3 spans 17 residues. From germline, CDR1 is SEHNR and CDR2 FQNEAQ (reference sequence).

This chain links TRBV7-6 with TRBJ1-1; 8 bases are shared with TRBD1. The CDR3 loop spans 14 amino acids. Trimming at V came to 5 bases and at J to 5 bases, leaving 7 bases not matched to a gene. Germline CDR1 SGHVS, CDR2 FNYEAQ. The CDR3 spells CASSLGQGQTEAFF. DNA of the CDR3: TGTGCCAGCAGCCTCGGACAGGGACAAACTGAAGCTTTCTTT.

Only one count was recorded for this clonotype. J is TRBJ1-2 and V is TRBV29-1; 7 nucleotides align to TRBD1. Trimming removed 7 bases from V and 0 bases from J; junction bases left unmatched: 8. CDR3 length: 14 residues. Germline values: CDR1 SQVTM, CDR2 ANQGSEA. DNA for the CDR3: TGCAGCGCCGCCGGGACAGCCACTAACTATGGCTACACCTTC. Its protein product is CSAAGTATNYGYTF. The entire variable domain, with the rest obtained from reference TRBV29-1 and TRBJ1-2, is as follows: SAVISQKPSRDICQRGTSLTIQCQVDSQVTMMFWYRQQPGQSLTLIATANQGSEATYESGFVIDKFPISRPNLTFSTLTVSNMSPEDSSIYLCSAAGTATNYGYTFGSGTRLTVV.

This clonotype was recorded once. This chain links TRBV7-2 with TRBJ2-4, with TRBD2 as a possible D gene (5 bases). CDR3 size: 15 residues. Trimming removed 5 bases from V and 0 bases from J, with 11 bases in between. CDR1 is SGHTA, CDR2 FQGNSA, per germline. CDR3 sequence reads: CASSPRALAKNIQYF. The CDR3 DNA reads as TGTGCCAGCAGCCCGCGGGCGCTAGCCAAAAACATTCAGTACTTC.

The V call is TRBV9, the J call TRBJ2-1; D call uncertain. The V and J ends lost 0 bases and 0 bases respectively, with 13 bases between them. Germline V gene sequence: CDR1 SGDLS, CDR2 YYNGEE. This CDR3 is built from 17 residues. The CDR3 bases are TGTGCCAGCAGCGTAGTTACAGCCGATAGCTCCTACAATGAGCAGTTCTTC. This sequence encodes CASSVVTADSSYNEQFF.

The chain is built from TRBV18 and TRBJ2-1, with D perhaps TRBD1 (5 bases). The CDR3 extends over 16 amino acids. Trimming shortened V by 0 bases and J by 10 bases, and 19 bases separated the two germline ends. Germline CDR1 reads KGHSH; CDR2 reads LQKENI. CDR3 nucleotides: TGTGCCAGCTCACCACCGGTTAGTCTCTTAGCAGGGGAGCAGTTCTTC. Protein: CASSPPVSLLAGEQFF.

This clonotype has a single count. The chain uses TRBV27 and TRBJ2-1, with 11 nucleotides matching TRBD2. CDR1 is MNHEY, CDR2 SMNVEV, per germline (reference sequence). CDR3 length equals 15 residues. After removal of 2 bases from V and 8 bases from J, the junction contained 5 bases not matched to a gene. The DNA of the CDR3 is TGTGCCAGCAGTTTAACTAGCGGGAGTTGGTATGAGCAGTTCTTC. Encoded protein: CASSLTSGSWYEQFF.

This sequence joins TRBV12-3 or TRBV12-4 and TRBJ2-3; D is ambiguous. The CDR3 loop spans 17 amino acids. The ends were cut back, 5 bases at V and 0 bases at J, with 18 bases in the middle. CDR3 protein: CASSLTGGVSSTDTQYF. The DNA for the CDR3 is TGTGCCAGCAGTCTGACTGGTGGGGTGTCCAGCACAGATACGCAGTATTTT.